What follows describes a single TCR beta chain. Its antigen remains unidentified. The entry originates in a study of cytomegalovirus exposure and HLA in healthy donors. Findings of the study overall: Fewer N-insertions than the approximately 700-donor mean were reportedly shown by an Asian-associated ancestry cluster in a later analysis. Indistinguishable V segments, including TRBV6-2 and TRBV6-3, were excluded. In a later analysis, TCR beta V- and J-gene trimming showed a link to a missense DCLRE1C variant. In an earlier analysis, productive rearrangement rates for most beta V segments clustered near 87% or 30%.

This CDR3 spans 15 amino acids. The junction had 11 bases not matched to a gene; V was cut back by 5 bases and J by 10 bases. From germline, CDR1 is SGHTA and CDR2 FQGTGA. The PCR had 60 Vbeta and 13 Jbeta primers. TCRdb's table, derived via immunoSEQ multiplex PCR, lists solely in-frame clones and lacks some. The table includes some 87,000 clones, approximately 70% detected once. The sequencing input was PBMCs. The clonotype was recovered from a woman in her forties or fifties in good health and CMV-seropositive. The chain carries TRBV7-3 and TRBJ1-6; 7 nucleotides align to TRBD1. In DNA, the CDR3 is TGTGCCAGCAGCCCAACAGGGGAGTTAAGATCACCCCTCCACTTT. It codes for CASSPTGELRSPLHF.